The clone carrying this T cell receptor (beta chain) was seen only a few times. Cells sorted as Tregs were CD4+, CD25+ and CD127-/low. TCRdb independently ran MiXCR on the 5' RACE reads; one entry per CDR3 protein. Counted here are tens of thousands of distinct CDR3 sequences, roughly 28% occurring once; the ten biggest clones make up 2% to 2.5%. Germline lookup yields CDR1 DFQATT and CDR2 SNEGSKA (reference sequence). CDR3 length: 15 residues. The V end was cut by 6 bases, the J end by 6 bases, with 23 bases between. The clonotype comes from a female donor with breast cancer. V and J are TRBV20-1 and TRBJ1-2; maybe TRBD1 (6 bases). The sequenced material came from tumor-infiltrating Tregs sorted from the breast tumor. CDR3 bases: TGCAGTGCCGCCCCTTGGGGGGCGCGGGGGAATGGCTACACCTTC. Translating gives CSAAPWGARGNGYTF.